This record looks at one T cell receptor (beta chain) sequence and its context. Many counts were recorded for this clonotype. The clone's antigen remains unknown. No base-level quality is on record; no much larger clone is a single base apart. Library method: RACE. These reads were obtained on a NextSeq 500. During library preparation, unique molecular identifiers were attached to individual cDNA molecules so that TCRs could be counted quantitatively and reproducibly. As for how the authors treated the data: A median of roughly 100,000 TCRs per sample was observed, with a range of roughly 20,000 to 700,000. The Decombinator software suite was used to annotate V, J and CDR3 in the TCR reads. For the PS versus PT1 abundance plots, all samples were subsampled to the same number of TCRs (28,000). Expanded TCRs were defined as absent before sensitization and observed at least eight times at the 2-week time point. In TCRdb, the public reads were trimmed at Q25 with fastp and aligned with MiXCR, with productive beta chains retained. CDR3 protein duplicates are merged, each entry listing the most common genes and DNA. None of the V and J calls come from the authors' own analysis; TCRdb made them. In all, the sample holds about 52,000 distinct CDR3 sequences, and 11% of those were seen once. 1.8% of the sample belongs to the ten largest clones.

What this sample's time point label stands for: patch test 1, 2 weeks after DPC sensitization. The treatment or condition label, as the study defines it: therapeutic diphenylcyclopropenone sensitization with weekly scalp DPC. Total RNA was extracted from unfractionated whole blood collected in Tempus Blood RNA tubes. At every patch-test visit, the blood draw took place before the patch test was put on. To be eligible, patients had to be aged 18 to 70, diagnosed with alopecia and judged suitable for DPC therapy, while pregnant patients were excluded. The sample originates from a study of human T cells and chemical hapten exposure (dated by TCRdb to the early 2020s). About the study as a whole: For sensitization, 2% DPC in acetone was applied to a 2 cm by 2 cm area of upper inner arm skin. Throughout the study period of around 24 weeks, patients also received therapeutic DPC doses to the scalp every week. Patch tests used Finn chambers with 0.01% DPC on the upper back, scored after 6 days by International Contact Dermatitis Research Group standards. Most of the patients in the cohort were female, and the cohort covered alopecia areata with under or over 50% scalp involvement, alopecia totalis and alopecia universalis. Libraries were combined into a pool for sequencing, and differences in TCR yield between samples came mainly from small differences in library volumes within the pool. The study tracked peripheral blood TCR repertoire changes in vivo during primary and secondary sensitization to the hapten diphenylcyclopropenone (DPC) in alopecia patients. Blood samples were taken from patients before sensitization (week 0) and at 2, 6 and about 24 weeks after DPC sensitization. For TCR sequencing, blood came from about 28 alopecia patients at anywhere from one to four time points (pre-sensitization, 2, 6 and 24 weeks). Each blood RNA sample was used to sequence both TCR alpha and TCR beta chains. Results the study describes overall, beyond this receptor: Repeated subsampling changed both the strength of the expansion versus patch-test correlation and the threshold at which that correlation became significant. No change with DPC sensitization was found in the number of TCRs above 1 in 1000 frequency, and no evidence of global repertoire structure alterations was found. Patch test score was positively correlated with the number of PT1 expanded TCRs, with significance at thresholds 8, 16 and 32 but not at 4. Compared with pre-sensitization or healthy control sets, expanded TCRs formed significantly more large CDR3 similarity clusters, which is consistent with antigen-driven responses. Because every patient had alopecia, a presumed autoimmune disease, the patients' immune response might differ from that of healthy individuals.

V and J lose 0 bases and 10 bases, and a span of 13 bases separates them. In the germline V gene, CDR1 corresponds to SGHAT and CDR2 to FQNNGV. The CDR3 measures 14 amino acids from cysteine to phenylalanine. Of all the DNA, just the CDR3 is kept, 42 bases in frame from base 1. This sequence originates from a woman aged 40 to 49 with alopecia areata. Some clones in this sample may be carry-over from other donors' samples. The material was whole blood, obtained in connection with sensitization to the hapten diphenylcyclopropenone (DPC). The chain is encoded by TRBV11-2 joined to TRBJ2-1; the D segment cannot be called with confidence. In nucleotides, the sequence is TGTGCCAGCAGCTTAGATCCCCAACGGTTCGAGCAGTTCTTC. The encoded protein is CASSLDPQRFEQFF.